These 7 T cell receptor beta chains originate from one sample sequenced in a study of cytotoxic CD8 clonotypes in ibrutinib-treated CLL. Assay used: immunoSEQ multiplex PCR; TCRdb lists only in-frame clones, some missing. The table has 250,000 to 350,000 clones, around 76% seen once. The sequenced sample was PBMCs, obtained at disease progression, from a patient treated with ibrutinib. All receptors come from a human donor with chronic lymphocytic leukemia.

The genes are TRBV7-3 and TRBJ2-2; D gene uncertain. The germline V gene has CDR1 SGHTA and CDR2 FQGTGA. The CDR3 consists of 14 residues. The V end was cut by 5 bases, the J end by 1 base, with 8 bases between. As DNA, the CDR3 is TGTGCCAGCAGCCAGGACCGGAACACCGGGGAGCTGTTTTTT. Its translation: CASSQDRNTGELFF.

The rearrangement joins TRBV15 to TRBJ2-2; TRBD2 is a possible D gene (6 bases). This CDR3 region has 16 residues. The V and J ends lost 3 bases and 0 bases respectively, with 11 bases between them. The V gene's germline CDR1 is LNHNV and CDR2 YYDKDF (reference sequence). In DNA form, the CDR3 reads TGTGCCACCAGCAGGGGACTCTTGACGAACACCGGGGAGCTGTTTTTT. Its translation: CATSRGLLTNTGELFF.

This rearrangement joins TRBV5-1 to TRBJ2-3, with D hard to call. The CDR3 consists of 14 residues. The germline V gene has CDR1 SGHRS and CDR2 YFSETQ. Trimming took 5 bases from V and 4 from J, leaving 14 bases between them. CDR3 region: CASSSTFQPDTQYF. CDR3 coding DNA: TGCGCCAGCAGTAGTACTTTTCAGCCAGATACGCAGTATTTT.

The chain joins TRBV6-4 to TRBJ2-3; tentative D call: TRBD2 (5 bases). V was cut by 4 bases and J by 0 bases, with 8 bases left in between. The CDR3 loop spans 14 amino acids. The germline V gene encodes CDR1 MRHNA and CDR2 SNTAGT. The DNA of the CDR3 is TGTGCCAGCAGTGGCGGACTTAGCACAGATACGCAGTATTTT. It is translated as CASSGGLSTDTQYF.

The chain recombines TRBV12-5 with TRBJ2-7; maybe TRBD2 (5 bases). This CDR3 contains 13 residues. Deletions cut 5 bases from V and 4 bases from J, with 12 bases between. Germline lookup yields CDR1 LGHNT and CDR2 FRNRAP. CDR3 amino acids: CASGANEGYEQYF. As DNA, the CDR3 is TGTGCTAGTGGTGCAAATGAGGGTTACGAGCAGTACTTC.

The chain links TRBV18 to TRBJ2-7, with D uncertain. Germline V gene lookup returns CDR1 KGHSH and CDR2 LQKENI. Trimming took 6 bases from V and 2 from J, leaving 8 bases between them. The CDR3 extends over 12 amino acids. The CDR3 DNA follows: TGTGCCAGCTCCTTCGTAACCTACGAGCAGTACTTC. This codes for CASSFVTYEQYF.

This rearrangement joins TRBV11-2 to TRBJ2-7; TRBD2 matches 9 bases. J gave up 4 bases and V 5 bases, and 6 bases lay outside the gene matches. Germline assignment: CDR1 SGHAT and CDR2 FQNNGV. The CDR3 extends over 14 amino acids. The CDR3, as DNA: TGTGCCAGCAGCCCTCCGGGACTAGCTTACGAGCAGTACTTC. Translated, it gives CASSPPGLAYEQYF. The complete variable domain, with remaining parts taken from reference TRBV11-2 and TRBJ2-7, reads EAGVAQSPRYKIIEKRQSVAFWCNPISGHATLYWYQQILGQGPKLLIQFQNNGVVDDSQLPKDRFSAERLKGVDSTLKIQPAKLEDSAVYLCASSPPGLAYEQYFGPGTRLTVT.